Each of the 15 T cell receptor beta chains below was sequenced from the same sample in a study of cytomegalovirus exposure and HLA in healthy donors. Clones were sequenced by immunoSEQ multiplex PCR, and TCRdb holds only the in-frame ones, with some missing. The sample has 250,000 or so clones; 80% to 90% are singletons. Material: PBMCs. The receptors here all came from a young man in good health and CMV-seronegative.

This clone appeared once. The CDR3 sequence: CASSHVRNTEAFF. Written as DNA, the CDR3 is TGCGCCAGCAGCCACGTGAGGAACACTGAAGCTTTCTTT. V gene TRBV4-3 combines with J gene TRBJ1-1; D unclear. The ends were cut back, 3 bases at V and 1 base at J, with 6 bases in the middle. Germline V lookup: CDR1 LGHNA, CDR2 YSLEER. CDR3 size: 13 residues.

The chain joins TRBV29-1 to TRBJ2-5; the match to TRBD2 covers 8 bases. J lost 3 bases, V lost 8 bases, and 8 bases had no gene match. Germline assignment: CDR1 SQVTM and CDR2 ANQGSEA. The CDR3 has 13 amino acids. CDR3 bases: TGCAGCATACTTAAGCGGGAGAAAGAGACCCAGTACTTC. Translating gives CSILKREKETQYF.

This clone was seen only once. V and J are TRBV20-1 and TRBJ2-3; D unclear. In germline, CDR1 is DFQATT, CDR2 SNEGSKA (reference sequence). This CDR3 region has 10 residues. The germline V and J ends were trimmed by 5 bases and 4 bases, with 4 bases remaining between them. The CDR3 is CSAEADTQYF. CDR3 DNA: TGCAGTGCTGAGGCAGATACGCAGTATTTT.

V usage is TRBV16 and J usage is TRBJ1-1; D unresolved. Germline CDR1 is KGHSY and CDR2 is FQNENV. Trimming left V 2 bases short and J 1 base short, with 2 bases between. This CDR3 has 12 residues. CDR3 DNA: TGTGCCAGCAGCCAACAGAACACTGAAGCTTTCTTT. This translates into CASSQQNTEAFF.

The rearrangement uses TRBV9 and TRBJ2-3; 9 positions match TRBD2. Germline V gene sequence: CDR1 SGDLS, CDR2 YYNGEE. The length of the CDR3 is 16 residues. Losses at the gene ends were 3 bases for V and 6 bases for J; bases not matched to a gene: 11. CDR3 residues: CASSALPGGGVDTQYF. The CDR3, as DNA: TGTGCCAGCAGCGCCTTGCCTGGCGGGGGGGTGGATACGCAGTATTTT.

This chain links TRBV6-1 with TRBJ2-7, with D tentatively TRBD1 (5 bases). Trimming removed 4 bases from V and 6 bases from J, with 16 bases in between. The germline CDR1 and CDR2 sequences are MNHNS and SASEGT. This CDR3 has 14 residues. DNA of the CDR3: TGTGCCAGCAGTGGGATGGGGCCCCCGGTCGAGCAGTACTTC. Translated: CASSGMGPPVEQYF.

In its sample, this clone was seen once. The rearrangement joins TRBV4-1 to TRBJ2-2, with 10 nucleotides matching TRBD2. This CDR3 contains 16 residues. Germline V gene sequence: CDR1 MGHRA, CDR2 YSYEKL. V dropped 1 base and J dropped 5; count of bases not matched to a gene: 4. Here the CDR3 DNA reads TGCGCCAGCAGCCAAGTCGCTAGCGGGAGAACCGGGGAGCTGTTTTTT. Amino acids: CASSQVASGRTGELFF.

This clone was detected once. This chain uses TRBV29-1 with TRBJ2-1; 8 positions agree with TRBD2. With V trimmed by 7 bases and J by 10 bases, 15 bases remained unmatched. The length of the CDR3 is 14 residues. Germline V gene sequence: CDR1 SQVTM, CDR2 ANQGSEA. In DNA form, the CDR3 reads TGCAGCGCCTTAGCGGGGTACGACCCTAACGAGCAGTTCTTC. This sequence encodes CSALAGYDPNEQFF.

The chain joins TRBV29-1 to TRBJ1-3; weak D call: TRBD1 (5 bases). Germline loops: CDR1 SQVTM, CDR2 ANQGSEA. This CDR3 comprises 13 residues. The V end was cut by 4 bases, the J end by 5 bases, with 12 bases between. The chain's CDR3 is CSVAQTERNTIYF. The CDR3 DNA is TGCAGCGTTGCCCAGACAGAGCGAAACACCATATATTTT.

The chain links TRBV7-8 to TRBJ2-6, with 9 bases identical to TRBD1. Germline CDR1 is SGHVS and CDR2 is FQNEAQ. Trimming cost V 1 base and J 2 bases; bases outside gene matches: 0. CDR3 size: 16 residues. CDR3 DNA sequence: TGTGCCAGCAGCTTAGGACAGGGGGCTGGGGCCAACGTCCTGACTTTC. Amino acid sequence: CASSLGQGAGANVLTF.

The rearrangement links TRBV10-1 to TRBJ1-2, with 7 bases lining up with TRBD1. Germline CDR1 WNHNN, CDR2 SYGVQD (reference sequence). Trimming cost V 6 bases and J 6 bases; bases outside gene matches: 7. The CDR3 covers 13 residues. The CDR3 DNA is TGCGCCAGCAGCCCTGACAGGGTTCATGGCTACACCTTC. Translated, it gives CASSPDRVHGYTF.

The chain uses TRBV19 and TRBJ1-1; D is unresolved. V gave up 5 bases and J gave up 0 bases, with 13 bases separating them. Germline CDR1 and CDR2: LNHDA and SQIVND (reference sequence). The CDR3 is made up of 15 amino acids. CDR3 region: CASSFNPVMNTEAFF. The CDR3 region has the DNA TGTGCCAGTAGTTTCAACCCAGTAATGAACACTGAAGCTTTCTTT.

The chain links TRBV19 to TRBJ2-2; TRBD2 aligns across 9 bases. With 5 bases clipped from V and 4 bases from J, the junction kept 5 bases outside the gene matches. CDR1 and CDR2 from the germline V gene are LNHDA and SQIVND (reference sequence). This CDR3 is 15 amino acids long. The DNA for the CDR3 is TGTGCCAGTAGTTTAGCGGGAGAAATCACCGGGGAGCTGTTTTTT. Its translation: CASSLAGEITGELFF.

The chain employs TRBV27 and TRBJ2-1; 13 bases are a match to TRBD2. This CDR3 region has 14 residues. Germline V lookup: CDR1 MNHEY, CDR2 SMNVEV (reference sequence). The V segment lost 3 bases and the J segment 9 bases; nucleotides outside the gene matches: 2. CDR3 sequence (DNA): TGTGCCAGCAGTTTGACTAGCGGGGGGACTGAGCAGTTCTTC. This gives the protein CASSLTSGGTEQFF.

The chain couples TRBV9 to TRBJ1-4; D may be TRBD1 (5 bases). The V gene's germline CDR1 is SGDLS and CDR2 YYNGEE. There are 16 residues in the CDR3. Deletions cut 2 bases from V and 6 bases from J, with 17 bases between. The CDR3 region is CASSVGGEGWDEKLFF. CDR3 DNA sequence: TGTGCCAGCAGCGTGGGAGGGGAAGGATGGGATGAAAAACTGTTTTTT. Complete variable domain (other parts from reference TRBV9 and TRBJ1-4): DSGVTQTPKHLITATGQRVTLRCSPRSGDLSVYWYQQSLDQGLQFLIQYYNGEERAKGNILERFSAQQFPDLHSELNLSSLELGDSALYFCASSVGGEGWDEKLFFGSGTQLSVL.